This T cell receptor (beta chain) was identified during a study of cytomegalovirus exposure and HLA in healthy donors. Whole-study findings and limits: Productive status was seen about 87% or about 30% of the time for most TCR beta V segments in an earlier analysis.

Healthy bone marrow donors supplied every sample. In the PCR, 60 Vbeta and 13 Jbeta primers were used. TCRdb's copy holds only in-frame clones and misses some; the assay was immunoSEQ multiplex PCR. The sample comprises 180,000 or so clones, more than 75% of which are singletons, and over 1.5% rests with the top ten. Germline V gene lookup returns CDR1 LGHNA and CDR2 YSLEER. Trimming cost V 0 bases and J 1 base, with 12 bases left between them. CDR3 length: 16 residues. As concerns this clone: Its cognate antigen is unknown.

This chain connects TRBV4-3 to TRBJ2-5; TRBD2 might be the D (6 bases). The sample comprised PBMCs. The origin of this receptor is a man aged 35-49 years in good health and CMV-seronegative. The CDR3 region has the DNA TGCGCCAGCAGCCAAGATAGATTGGGGGGCCAAGAGACCCAGTACTTC. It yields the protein CASSQDRLGGQETQYF.